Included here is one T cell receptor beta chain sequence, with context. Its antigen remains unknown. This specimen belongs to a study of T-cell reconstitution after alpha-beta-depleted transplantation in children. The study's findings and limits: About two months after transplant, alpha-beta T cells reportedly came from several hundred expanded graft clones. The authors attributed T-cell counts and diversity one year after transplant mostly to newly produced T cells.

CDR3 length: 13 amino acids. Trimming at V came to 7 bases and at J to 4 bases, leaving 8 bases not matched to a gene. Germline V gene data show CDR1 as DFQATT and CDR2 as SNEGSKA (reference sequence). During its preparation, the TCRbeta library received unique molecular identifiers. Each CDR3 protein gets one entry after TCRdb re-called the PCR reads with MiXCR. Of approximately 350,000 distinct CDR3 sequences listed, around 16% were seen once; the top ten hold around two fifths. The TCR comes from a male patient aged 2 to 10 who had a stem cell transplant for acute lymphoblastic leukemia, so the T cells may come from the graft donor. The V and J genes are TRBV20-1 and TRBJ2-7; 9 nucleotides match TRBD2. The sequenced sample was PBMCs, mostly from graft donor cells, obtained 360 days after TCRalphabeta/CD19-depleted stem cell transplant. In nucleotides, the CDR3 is TGCAGTGTAGGGCGGGAGGGCGCGTACGAGCAGTACTTC. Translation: CSVGREGAYEQYF.